This TCR beta chain was identified during a study of blood T cells in healthy people across ages. Study-wide results and caveats: Long-lived donors carried more naive CD4+ cells and greater diversity than aged donors.

Those donating, healthy Caucasian individuals from Russia, were aged about 6 to 90. Combining a sample-barcoded 5' primer with a J-beta primer mix, a second PCR ran for roughly 7 to 12 cycles. TCRdb redid the calling of the 5' RACE reads with MiXCR, one entry per CDR3 protein. The sample includes some 1,800,000 distinct CDR3 sequences, approximately 40% of them seen just once. Germline-derived CDR1 and CDR2 are DFQATT and SNEGSKA (reference sequence). CDR3 length: 16 amino acids. V was cut by 4 bases and J by 5 bases, with 21 bases left in between. This clonotype was found a few times. The antigen remains undetermined.

What was sequenced was blood. The chain joins TRBV20-1 to TRBJ2-1; tentatively, D is TRBD1 or TRBD2 (5 bases each). The sequence derives from a human donor in good health. DNA for the CDR3: TGCAGTGCTACCCCCCCCGGGGCCCTCTGGCACAATGAGCAGTTCTTC. Translation gives CSATPPGALWHNEQFF.